The TCR beta chain under discussion was sequenced for a study of blood T cell repertoires in COVID-19. Study background: The origin of the acute and convalescent COVID-19 samples was the United States, Italy and Spain. From T cells, B-cell-depleted T cells, or PBMCs came the material, which was cDNA or gDNA.

CDR1 is SQVTM and CDR2 is ANQGSEA in the germline V gene. V lost 5 bases and J lost 3, with 10 bases in between. The CDR3 has 12 amino acids. This clone was seen a handful of times. Participants' own reports of clinical history determined their cohort assignment. The assay was immunoSEQ multiplex PCR, and TCRdb's table has in-frame clones only and misses some. Here the sample spans some 48,000 clones, around 73% being singletons. The V call is TRBV29-1, the J call TRBJ1-2, with no clear D. The clonotype originates from a woman aged 45-65 years with acute COVID-19. Source material: PBMCs or T cells enriched from blood (not recorded which). CDR3 sequence: CSVIPEDYGYTF. The CDR3 bases are TGCAGCGTTATCCCCGAGGACTATGGCTACACCTTC. The whole variable domain, filled in from reference TRBV29-1 and TRBJ1-2, reads SAVISQKPSRDICQRGTSLTIQCQVDSQVTMMFWYRQQPGQSLTLIATANQGSEATYESGFVIDKFPISRPNLTFSTLTVSNMSPEDSSIYLCSVIPEDYGYTFGSGTRLTVV.